Listed below are T cell receptor beta chains from one sample, sequenced in a study of cytomegalovirus exposure and HLA in healthy donors. Sequencing was performed with immunoSEQ multiplex PCR; in TCRdb, only in-frame clones are kept and a portion is missing. The table lists about 140,000 clones, about 80% of them singletons. The sample taken for sequencing was PBMCs. The receptor set was obtained from a male donor in good health and CMV-seronegative. Each CDR3 is given with its conserved first and last residue. Fields, in order: V gene, clone size, J gene, D gene, CDR3 DNA, CDR3 protein. The D gene is left open where the match is weak. Rows give clone size only sometimes, using once, few, many, or a class for an expanded clone.

TRBV30	.	TRBJ2-5	TRBD1	TGTGCCTGGAGTGTACGAGGGGGCGCGGAGACCCAGTACTTC	CAWSVRGGAETQYF
TRBV7-2	few	TRBJ2-7	.	TGTGCCAGCAGCTCCAGTGGGACACTAGTCTACGAGCAGTACTTC	CASSSSGTLVYEQYF
TRBV7-2	.	TRBJ1-2	.	TGTGCCAGCAGCCCCCCGCGGGGTTACATTATCGATGGCTACACCTTC	CASSPPRGYIIDGYTF
TRBV20-1	.	TRBJ1-1	.	TGCAGTGCGCCGGGGTGGGCTGAAGCTTTCTTT	CSAPGWAEAFF
TRBV5-1	.	TRBJ1-6	TRBD1	TGCGCCAGCAGCTTGGGACAGGGAGGCACCTATAATTCACCCCTCCACTTT	CASSLGQGGTYNSPLHF
TRBV2	.	TRBJ1-5	.	TGTGCCAGCAGTCGAGGGGGTTTACAGCCCCAGCATTTT	CASSRGGLQPQHF
TRBV7-7	.	TRBJ1-1	.	TGTGCTAGCAGCCGACAGGAGAATACTGAAGCTTTCTTT	CASSRQENTEAFF
TRBV18	few	TRBJ1-1	.	TGTGCCAGCTCACCACGAGAGTGGTCCCCCACCGAAGCTTTCTTT	CASSPREWSPTEAFF
TRBV11-2	.	TRBJ2-2	.	TGTGCCAGCAGCTTTTATGTGGGGGCGGGTGCCGGGGAGCTGTTTTTT	CASSFYVGAGAGELFF
TRBV4-1	.	TRBJ2-7	TRBD2	TGCGCCAGCAGCCAAGGGCGACTAGCGGGGGCATGGGAGCAGTACTTC	CASSQGRLAGAWEQYF
TRBV29-1	.	TRBJ1-1	.	TGCAGCGTTGTAGCGGGTTATTCTGAAGCTTTCTTT	CSVVAGYSEAFF
TRBV6-1	.	TRBJ2-7	.	TGTGCCAGCGGAACCATTACAGGGTACGAGCAGTACTTC	CASGTITGYEQYF
TRBV2	.	TRBJ1-2	TRBD1	TGTGCCAGCAACAAACAGGGGGAGATCTCCGATGGCTACACCTTC	CASNKQGEISDGYTF
TRBV5-4	.	TRBJ2-7	TRBD1	TGTGCCAGCAGCTTCGCAGGGGGCGGCTACGAGCAGTACTTC	CASSFAGGGYEQYF
TRBV4-2	.	TRBJ1-2	.	TGTGCCAGCAGCCAAGATAAGGGAACAGGATGGCAGGGAGGCTACACCTTC	CASSQDKGTGWQGGYTF
TRBV6-6	.	TRBJ1-2	.	TGTGCCAGCAGTTACCCGGACAAGAACTATGGCTACACCTTC	CASSYPDKNYGYTF
TRBV28	.	TRBJ2-3	TRBD2	TGTGCCAGCAACTGGGGGAAATGGGGGGGTAATAGCACAGATACGCAGTATTTT	CASNWGKWGGNSTDTQYF
TRBV2	.	TRBJ2-7	TRBD1	TGTGCCAGCAGTGAAAACAGGGGAGTTTGGTACGAGCAGTACTTC	CASSENRGVWYEQYF
TRBV29-1	.	TRBJ2-7	TRBD1	TGCAGCGTACAGGGGTCCTACGAGCAGTACTTC	CSVQGSYEQYF
TRBV5-1	.	TRBJ1-5	.	TGCGCCAGCAGCTTGGATGGGCAGGGCAATCAGCCCCAGCATTTT	CASSLDGQGNQPQHF
TRBV28	.	TRBJ1-5	.	TGTGCCAGCAGACTTGACAGATATCAGCCCCAGCATTTT	CASRLDRYQPQHF
TRBV27	.	TRBJ2-7	.	TGTGCCAGCCACCCGGCAGGGCGGCCGTTTTACGAGCAGTACTTC	CASHPAGRPFYEQYF
TRBV7-2	.	TRBJ2-2	TRBD1	TGTGCCAGCAGCATTCAGACAGGGGTTCCAGCCGGGGAGCTGTTTTTT	CASSIQTGVPAGELFF
TRBV7-2	.	TRBJ2-2	TRBD1	TGTGCCAGCAGCCATCCTGAGGGGGCGCGAACCGGGGAGCTGTTTTTT	CASSHPEGARTGELFF